Listed below are T cell receptor beta chains from one sample, sequenced in a study of tumor-infiltrating lymphocytes in localized non-small cell lung cancer. Method: immunoSEQ multiplex PCR; TCRdb's copy keeps in-frame clones and lacks some. The sample contains 9,000 to 15,000 clones, less than 75% of which appear only once. The specimen was uninvolved lung tissue not adjacent to the tumor. The source of these receptors is a human donor with non-small cell lung cancer. The CDR3 runs from the conserved cysteine through the conserved F or W. A D gene is named only where the DNA matches it firmly. Size is omitted from some rows. Given values are once, few, many or a class for expanded clones.

V gene	D gene	J gene	clone size	CDR3 DNA	CDR3 protein
TRBV20-1	TRBD1	TRBJ1-2	few	TGCAGTGCAGGGACAGAAGATGGCTACACCTTC	CSAGTEDGYTF
TRBV13	NA	TRBJ2-7	large	TGTGCCAGCAGCTTAAATCGGGGGTCCTACGAGCAGTACTTC	CASSLNRGSYEQYF
TRBV19	TRBD1	TRBJ2-6	NA	TGTGCCAGTAGGAACCGACAGGGGCAGGCTGGGGCCAACGTCCTGACTTTC	CASRNRQGQAGANVLTF
TRBV2	TRBD1	TRBJ1-2	NA	TGTGCCAGCAGGGCCAGGACAGGGGGCGTTGGCTACACCTTC	CASRARTGGVGYTF
TRBV4-3	NA	TRBJ1-5	NA	TGCGCCAGCAGCCAAGCCCCCGCCCGGCCCCAGCATTTT	CASSQAPARPQHF
TRBV7-9	NA	TRBJ1-1	NA	TGTGCCAGCAGGCACCACTTGGGGCGCGACACTGAAGCTTTCTTT	CASRHHLGRDTEAFF
TRBV29-1	NA	TRBJ2-2	NA	TGCAGCGCCCGGTTGATAGGCCTCGCGAACACCGGGGAGCTGTTTTTT	CSARLIGLANTGELFF
TRBV6-1	NA	TRBJ2-5	NA	TGTGCCAGCAGTGTTCTTCACAGACAAGAGACCCAGTACTTC	CASSVLHRQETQYF
TRBV5-4	TRBD2	TRBJ2-7	NA	TGTGCCAGCGCTGCCGGGACTAACCGCTTCTACGAGCAGTACTTC	CASAAGTNRFYEQYF
TRBV28	NA	TRBJ2-3	NA	TGTGCCAGCAGTTTCTTGAGCGGGACAGATACGCAGTATTTT	CASSFLSGTDTQYF
TRBV7-8	TRBD1	TRBJ1-1	NA	TGTGCCAGCAGCCGAGAAAGACAGGGGATGAACACTGAAGCTTTCTTT	CASSRERQGMNTEAFF
TRBV5-1	TRBD2	TRBJ2-5	NA	TGCGCCAGCAGCTTGTCACTAGCGGGGCCGTCGGATCTGTACTTC	CASSLSLAGPSDLYF
TRBV4-3	NA	TRBJ2-5	few	TGCGCCAGCAGCCGCGACTCATCGGGAGAGACCCAGTACTTC	CASSRDSSGETQYF
TRBV25-1	TRBD1	TRBJ1-4	NA	TGTGCCAGCAACCCCGGGACAGGGACACTGTTTTTT	CASNPGTGTLFF
TRBV5-1	TRBD1	TRBJ2-7	NA	TGCGCCAGCAGCGGGGACAGGGCCTACGAGCAGTACTTC	CASSGDRAYEQYF
TRBV7-2	NA	TRBJ2-7	NA	TGTGCCAGCAGCTTAGCTTGGGGCTACGAGCAGTACTTC	CASSLAWGYEQYF